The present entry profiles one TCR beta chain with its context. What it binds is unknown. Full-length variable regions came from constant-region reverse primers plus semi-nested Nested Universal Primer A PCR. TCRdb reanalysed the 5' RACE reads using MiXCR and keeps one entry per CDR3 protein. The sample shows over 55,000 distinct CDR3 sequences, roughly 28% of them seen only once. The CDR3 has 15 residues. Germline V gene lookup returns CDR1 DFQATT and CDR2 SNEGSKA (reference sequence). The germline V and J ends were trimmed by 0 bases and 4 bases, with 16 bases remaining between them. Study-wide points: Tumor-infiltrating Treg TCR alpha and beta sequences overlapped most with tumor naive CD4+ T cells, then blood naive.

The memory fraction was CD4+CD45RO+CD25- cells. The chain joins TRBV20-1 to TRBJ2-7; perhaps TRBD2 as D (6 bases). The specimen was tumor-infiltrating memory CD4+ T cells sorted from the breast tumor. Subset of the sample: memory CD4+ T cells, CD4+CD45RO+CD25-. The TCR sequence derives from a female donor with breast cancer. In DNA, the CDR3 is TGCAGTGCTAGAGACGTGGGACTGCTCTCGTACGAGCAGTACTTC. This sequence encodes CSARDVGLLSYEQYF.